This T cell receptor (beta chain) comes out of a study of cytomegalovirus exposure and HLA in healthy donors. The PCR was carried out with 60 Vbeta primers and 13 Jbeta primers. Produced via immunoSEQ multiplex PCR; TCRdb's table is partial and in-frame only. The sample lists 270,000 or so clones, around 90% occurring once. V lost 3 bases, J lost 4 bases, and 10 bases lay in between. Germline-derived CDR1 and CDR2 are SGDLS and YYNGEE. CDR3 size: 13 residues. The sample was PBMCs. The origin of this receptor is a girl aged 2 to 10 in good health and CMV-seronegative. This chain uses TRBV9 with TRBJ1-2; no clear D. As DNA, the CDR3 is TGTGCCAGCAGCGAGGCAGGCTCCTATGGCTACACCTTC. Translated, it gives CASSEAGSYGYTF.